The rows below give T cell receptor beta chains drawn from one sample of a study of beta chain features in type 1 diabetes. Sequencing was performed with immunoSEQ multiplex PCR; in TCRdb, only in-frame clones are kept and a portion is missing. The table shows about 210,000 clones, with roughly 10% occurring only once. The sequenced sample consisted of central memory CD4+ T cells from blood. The source of these receptors is a man aged 18 to 29 in good health. Each CDR3 is given with its conserved first and last residue.

TRBV15 13 CATSIEPTGELFF
TRBV5-6 14 CASRRGQQGNTIYF
TRBV29-1 12 CSVIGGYNEQFF
TRBV7-9 13 CASSFLGVNEQFF
TRBV18 14 CASSPTLDRPGQYF
TRBV6-5 16 CASSYSGSGSLDTQYF
TRBV7-3 14 CASSSTSPGHEQFF
TRBV28 12 CASSMGGVEQYF
TRBV5-1 12 CASSFPGHDGIF
TRBV28 15 CASSSPAVRAYEQYF
TRBV7-9 12 CASSLDSYGYTF
TRBV10-3 13 CAIKDEYQETQYF
TRBV7-9 15 CASSLALGATGELFF
TRBV7-2 15 CASSANGGRSYGYTF
TRBV30 14 CAWSDGTGGNEQYF
TRBV5-4 14 CASRLAGGPYEQYF
TRBV27 15 CASSLRTGGNEKLFF
TRBV6-1 13 CASSEALLNTQYF
TRBV5-1 20 CASSLAPAGVWGSSTDTQYF
TRBV27 16 CASSLSITFSYNEQFF
TRBV7-8 13 CASSRLLSYEQYF
TRBV23-1 17 CASSHQTGEGFINEQFF
TRBV4-3 15 CASSHTRDSNTEAFF
TRBV18 16 CASSPVGGPSADTQYF
TRBV28 12 CASSGTGEKAFF
TRBV7-2 16 CASSLAPGLTEVEQFF
TRBV28 15 CASSSDDRVGTEAFF
TRBV5-4 15 CASSPWGQDNEKLFF
TRBV28 13 CASSSGQGYGYTF
TRBV29-1 11 CSALEEYEQYF
TRBV4-3 16 CASSQRSTSGRNEQFF
TRBV28 15 CASSLYDRGRETQYF
TRBV12-5 17 CASGSWSGTSMLDEQFF
TRBV7-2 15 CASSLAGLNDNEQFF
TRBV5-1 18 CASSSRRVLREVAYEQYF
TRBV2 12 CASGRVGYGYTF
TRBV28 14 CASSERGSLTSQYF
TRBV5-1 16 CASSRLAGGDTGELFF
TRBV27 17 CASSLLPGLVNTGELFF
TRBV28 11 CAGQGAYGYTF
TRBV5-8 14 CASSAGQGKNIQYF
TRBV9 17 CASSVGAWQGKGNEQFF
TRBV14 13 CASSQGANYGYTF
TRBV7-6 18 CASSPREGGSHSNQPQHF
TRBV7-9 15 CASSPSLYSYNEQFF
TRBV14 13 CASSPQENYGYTF
TRBV5-4 15 CASSTQFTSTDTQYF
TRBV5-6 12 CASTRQGYGYTF
TRBV4-2 14 CASSQDPGNTEAFF
TRBV20-1 11 CSATTQETQYF
TRBV11-2 15 CASSLASGNYNEQFF
TRBV2 13 CASIVAMNTEAFF